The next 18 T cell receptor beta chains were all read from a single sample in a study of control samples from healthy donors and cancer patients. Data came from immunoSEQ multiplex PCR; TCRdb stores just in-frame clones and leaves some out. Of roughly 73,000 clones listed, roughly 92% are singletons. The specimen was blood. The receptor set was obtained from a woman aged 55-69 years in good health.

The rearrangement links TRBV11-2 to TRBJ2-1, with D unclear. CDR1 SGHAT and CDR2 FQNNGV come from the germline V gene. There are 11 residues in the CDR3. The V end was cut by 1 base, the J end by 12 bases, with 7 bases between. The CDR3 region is CASSLGWGQFF. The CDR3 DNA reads TGTGCCAGCAGCTTAGGATGGGGGCAGTTCTTC.

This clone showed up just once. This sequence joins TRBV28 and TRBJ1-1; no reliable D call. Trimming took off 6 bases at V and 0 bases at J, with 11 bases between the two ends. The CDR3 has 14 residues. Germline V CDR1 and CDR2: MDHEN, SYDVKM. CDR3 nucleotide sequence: TGTGCCAGCAGCGGCGTTCTGATGAACACTGAAGCTTTCTTT. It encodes CASSGVLMNTEAFF. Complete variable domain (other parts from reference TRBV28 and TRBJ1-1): DVKVTQSSRYLVKRTGEKVFLECVQDMDHENMFWYRQDPGLGLRLIYFSYDVKMKEKGDIPEGYSVSREKKERFSLILESASTNQTSMYLCASSGVLMNTEAFFGQGTRLTVV.

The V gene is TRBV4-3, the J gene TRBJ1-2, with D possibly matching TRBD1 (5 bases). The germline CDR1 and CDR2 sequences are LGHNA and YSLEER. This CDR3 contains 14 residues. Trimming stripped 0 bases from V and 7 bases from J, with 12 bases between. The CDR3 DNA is TGCGCCAGCAGCCAAGATCTTTCGGGGGGTGGCTACACCTTC. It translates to CASSQDLSGGGYTF.

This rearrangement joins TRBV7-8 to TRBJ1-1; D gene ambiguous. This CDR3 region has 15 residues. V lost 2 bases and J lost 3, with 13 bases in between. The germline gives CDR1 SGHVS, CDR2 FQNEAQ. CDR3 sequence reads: CASSLSGNPYTEAFF. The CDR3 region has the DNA TGTGCCAGCAGCTTATCGGGAAACCCGTACACTGAAGCTTTCTTT.

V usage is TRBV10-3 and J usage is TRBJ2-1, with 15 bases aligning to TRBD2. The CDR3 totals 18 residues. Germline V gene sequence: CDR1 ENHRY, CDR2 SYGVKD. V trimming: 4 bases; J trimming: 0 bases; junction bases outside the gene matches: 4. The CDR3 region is CAISGGLAGGFSYNEQFF. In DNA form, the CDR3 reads TGTGCCATCAGTGGGGGACTAGCGGGAGGATTCTCCTACAATGAGCAGTTCTTC.

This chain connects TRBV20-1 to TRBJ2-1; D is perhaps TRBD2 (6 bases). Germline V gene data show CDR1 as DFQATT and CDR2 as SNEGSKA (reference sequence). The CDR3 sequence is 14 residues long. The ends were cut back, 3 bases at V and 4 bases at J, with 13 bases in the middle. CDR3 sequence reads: CSASSGRGYNEQFF. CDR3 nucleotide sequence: TGCAGTGCTAGTTCCGGGAGAGGGTACAATGAGCAGTTCTTC.

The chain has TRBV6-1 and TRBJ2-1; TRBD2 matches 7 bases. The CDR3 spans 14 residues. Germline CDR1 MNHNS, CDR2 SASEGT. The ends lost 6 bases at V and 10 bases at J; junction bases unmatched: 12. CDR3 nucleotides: TGTGCCAGCAGGGGACTAACCGCCCGAGTAGAGCAGTTCTTC. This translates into CASRGLTARVEQFF.

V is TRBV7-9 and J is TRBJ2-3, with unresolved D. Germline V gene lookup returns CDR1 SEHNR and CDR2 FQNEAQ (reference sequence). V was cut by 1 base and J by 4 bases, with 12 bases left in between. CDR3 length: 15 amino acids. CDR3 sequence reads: CASSLVAGNSDTQYF. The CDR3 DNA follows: TGTGCCAGCAGCTTAGTGGCCGGTAATTCAGATACGCAGTATTTT.

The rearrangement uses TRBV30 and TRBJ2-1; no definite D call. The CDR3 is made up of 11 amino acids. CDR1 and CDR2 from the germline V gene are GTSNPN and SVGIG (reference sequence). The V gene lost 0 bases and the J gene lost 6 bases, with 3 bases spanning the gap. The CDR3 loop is CAWSVVNEQFF. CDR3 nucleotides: TGTGCCTGGAGTGTTGTCAATGAGCAGTTCTTC.

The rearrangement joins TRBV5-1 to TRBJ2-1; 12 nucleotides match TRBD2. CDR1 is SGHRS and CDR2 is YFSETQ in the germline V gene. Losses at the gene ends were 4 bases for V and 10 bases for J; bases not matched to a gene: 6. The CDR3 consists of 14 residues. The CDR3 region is CASSMTSGSGEQFF. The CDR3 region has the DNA TGCGCCAGCAGCATGACTAGCGGGAGTGGGGAGCAGTTCTTC.

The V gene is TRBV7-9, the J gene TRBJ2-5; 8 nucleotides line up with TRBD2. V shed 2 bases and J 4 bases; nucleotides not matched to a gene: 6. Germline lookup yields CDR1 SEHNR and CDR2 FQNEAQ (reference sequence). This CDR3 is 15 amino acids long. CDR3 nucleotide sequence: TGTGCCAGCAGCTTAACTAGCGGTGAAAGAGAGACCCAGTACTTC. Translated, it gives CASSLTSGERETQYF.

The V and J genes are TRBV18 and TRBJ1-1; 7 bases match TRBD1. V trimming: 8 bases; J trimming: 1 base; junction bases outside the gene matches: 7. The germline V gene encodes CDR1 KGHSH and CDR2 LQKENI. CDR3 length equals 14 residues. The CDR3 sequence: CASRYRGSNTEAFF. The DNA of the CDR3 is TGTGCCAGCAGGTACAGGGGTTCGAACACTGAAGCTTTCTTT.

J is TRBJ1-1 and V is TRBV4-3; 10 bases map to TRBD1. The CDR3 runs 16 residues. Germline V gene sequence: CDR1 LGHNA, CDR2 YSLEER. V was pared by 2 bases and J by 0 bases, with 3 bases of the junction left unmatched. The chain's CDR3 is CASSQTDRGVNTEAFF. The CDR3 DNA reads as TGCGCCAGCAGCCAAACGGACAGGGGGGTGAACACTGAAGCTTTCTTT.

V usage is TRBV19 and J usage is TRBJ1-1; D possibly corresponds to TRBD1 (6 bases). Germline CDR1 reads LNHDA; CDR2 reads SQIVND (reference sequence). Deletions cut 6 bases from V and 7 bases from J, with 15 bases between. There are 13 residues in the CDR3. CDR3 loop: CASSADRLLEAFF. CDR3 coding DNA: TGTGCCAGTAGCGCGGACAGACTTCTTGAAGCTTTCTTT.

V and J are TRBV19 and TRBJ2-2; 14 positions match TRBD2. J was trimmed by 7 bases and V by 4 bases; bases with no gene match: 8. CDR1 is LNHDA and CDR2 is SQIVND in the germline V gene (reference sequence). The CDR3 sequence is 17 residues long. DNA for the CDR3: TGTGCCAGTAGTAATCCGGGACTAGCGGGAGCGGACGGGGAGCTGTTTTTT. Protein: CASSNPGLAGADGELFF.

CDR3 sequence reads: CASSLVATGTGELFF. In nucleotides, the CDR3 is TGTGCCAGCAGCTTGGTGGCAACAGGGACCGGGGAGCTGTTTTTT. This sequence joins TRBV5-5 and TRBJ2-2, with D perhaps matching TRBD1 (6 bases). V lost 0 bases and J lost 5, with 11 bases in between. This CDR3 has 15 residues. Germline V gene sequence: CDR1 SGHKS, CDR2 YYEKEE (reference sequence). Full variable domain (rest looked up from reference TRBV5-5 and TRBJ2-2): DAGVTQSPTHLIKTRGQQVTLRCSPISGHKSVSWYQQVLGQGPQFIFQYYEKEERGRGNFPDRFSARQFPNYSSELNVNALLLGDSALYLCASSLVATGTGELFFGEGSRLTVL.

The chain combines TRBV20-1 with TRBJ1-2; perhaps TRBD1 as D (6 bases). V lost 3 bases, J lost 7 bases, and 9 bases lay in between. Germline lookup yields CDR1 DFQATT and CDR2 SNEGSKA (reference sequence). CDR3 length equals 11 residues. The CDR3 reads CSASRGGGYTF. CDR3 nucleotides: TGCAGTGCTAGCAGGGGAGGTGGCTACACCTTC.

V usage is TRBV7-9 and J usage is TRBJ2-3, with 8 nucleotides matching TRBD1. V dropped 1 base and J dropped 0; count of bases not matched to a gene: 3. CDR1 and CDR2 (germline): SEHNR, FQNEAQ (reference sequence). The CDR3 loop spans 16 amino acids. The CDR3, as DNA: TGTGCCAGCAGCTTAGGGACAGGGATAAGCACAGATACGCAGTATTTT. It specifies CASSLGTGISTDTQYF.